This TCR beta chain originates from a study of cytomegalovirus exposure and HLA in healthy donors. Libraries were prepared by immunoSEQ multiplex PCR; TCRdb keeps only in-frame clonotypes and omits some of them. The sample has more than 55,000 clones; roughly 87% are singletons. V lost 2 bases, J lost 4 bases, and 6 bases lay in between. Germline-derived CDR1 and CDR2 are SGHTA and FQGNSA. This CDR3 region has 13 residues. Study-wide points: Most sequenced TCRs were rare (though some public TCRs occurred in many donors).

As regards this clone: Its antigen is not known.

The chain couples TRBV7-2 to TRBJ1-5; no firm D call. Specimen: PBMCs. The clonotype comes from a woman under 30 in good health and CMV-seronegative. Here the CDR3 DNA reads TGTGCCAGCAGCTTAAACAAGAATCAGCCCCAGCATTTT. Translation gives CASSLNKNQPQHF.